This T cell receptor beta chain was recorded in a study of CD8 T cell repertoires and HIV-1 epitope variants. Background on the study: Controls were a CMV, EBV and flu peptide pool, Ebola AY9 negative control, and no-peptide well. Findings and caveats of the study: No clonotypes responded to the TAALDMSHF plasma variant; 4 or 5 recognized KF9, one HW9. Only beta chains were identified, marking proliferation to antigen, not function.

Germline V lookup: CDR1 ENHRY, CDR2 SYGVKD. Trimming shortened V by 2 bases and J by 2 bases, and 1 base separated the two germline ends. This CDR3 spans 11 amino acids. Sequencing used immunoSEQ multiplex PCR; TCRdb keeps in-frame clones, though not all of them. The top ten hold 43% of the sample, which has around 5,100 clones, approximately 70% seen once. As regards this clone: Its antigen is unidentified.

The clonotype was recovered from a male donor with HIV. This sequence joins TRBV10-3 and TRBJ2-7; no clear D. The specimen was cultured CD8+ T cells derived from PBMCs. CDR3 DNA sequence: TGTGCCATCAGTGAGGCCTACGAGCAGTACTTC. Its translation is CAISEAYEQYF.